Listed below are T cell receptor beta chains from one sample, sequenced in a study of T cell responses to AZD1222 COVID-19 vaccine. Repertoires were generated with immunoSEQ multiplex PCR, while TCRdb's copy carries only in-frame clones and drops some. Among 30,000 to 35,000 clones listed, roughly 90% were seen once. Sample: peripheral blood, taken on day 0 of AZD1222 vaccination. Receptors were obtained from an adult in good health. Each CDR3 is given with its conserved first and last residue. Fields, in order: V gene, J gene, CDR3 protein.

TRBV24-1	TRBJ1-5	CATSSEGNRMGEASNQPQHF
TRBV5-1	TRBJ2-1	CASSLQGMAEQFF
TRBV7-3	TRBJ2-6	CASSPWTGPGANVLTF
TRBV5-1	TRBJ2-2	CASSPDRVTGELFF
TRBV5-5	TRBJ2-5	CASSLAGWGETQYF
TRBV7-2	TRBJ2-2	CASTRQGGTGELFF
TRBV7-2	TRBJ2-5	CASSSGLGTQYF
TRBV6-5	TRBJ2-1	CASRSPVGNEQFF
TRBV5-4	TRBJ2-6	CASGGQSSGANVLTF
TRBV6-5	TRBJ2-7	CASSYWTGARNEQYF
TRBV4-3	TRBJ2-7	CASSLWDRGYYEQYF
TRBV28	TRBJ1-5	CASSFRAGGYSNQPQHF
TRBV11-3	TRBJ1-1	CASSKDRGDTEAFF
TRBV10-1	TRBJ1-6	CASTRGSGSPLHF
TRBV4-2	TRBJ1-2	CASSQGYGDYGYTF
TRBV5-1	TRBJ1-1	CASSLGGTMNTEAFF
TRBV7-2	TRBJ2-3	CASSWDTDTQYF
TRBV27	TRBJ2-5	CASSWGNLQTQYF
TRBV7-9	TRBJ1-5	CASSPTGGPNQPQHF
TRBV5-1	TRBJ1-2	CASSFTGDYGYTF
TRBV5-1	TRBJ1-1	CASTEGIGRTEAFF
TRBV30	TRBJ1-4	CAWSPRGEKLFF
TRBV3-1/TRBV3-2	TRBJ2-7	CASSSYYEQYF
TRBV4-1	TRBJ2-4	CASSPDRREVWDIQYF
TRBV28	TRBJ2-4	CASSFSGAKNIQYF
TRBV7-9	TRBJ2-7	CASSLALTGGLDEQYF
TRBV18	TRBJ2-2	CASSPGQNTGELFF
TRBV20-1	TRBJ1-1	CSASRDRLRAFF
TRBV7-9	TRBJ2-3	CASSGQTSGRWTDTQYF
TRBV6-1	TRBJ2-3	CASSEPGTDTQYF
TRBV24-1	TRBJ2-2	CATSFSGGRDTGELFF
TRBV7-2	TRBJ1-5	CASSLWKDQPQHF
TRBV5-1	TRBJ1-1	CASTYGQVNTEAFF
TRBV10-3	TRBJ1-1	CAIRLPGQENTEAFF
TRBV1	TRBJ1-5	CTSSKDIGEAWYSNQPQHF
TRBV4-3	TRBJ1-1	CASSRGQNTEAFF
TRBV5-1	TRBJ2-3	CASSLGPRESTQYF
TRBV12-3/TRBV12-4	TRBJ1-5	CASSSESNQPQHF
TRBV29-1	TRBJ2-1	CSAYLTSSEQFF
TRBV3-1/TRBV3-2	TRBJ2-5	CASSPSRYQETQYF
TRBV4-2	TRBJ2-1	CASSQDLGRNEQFF
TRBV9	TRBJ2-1	CASSSWSNNEQFF
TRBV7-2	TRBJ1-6	CASRPRDSPLHF
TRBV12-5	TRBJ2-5	CASASDRAETQYF
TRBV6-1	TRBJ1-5	CAGSGTGEPQHF
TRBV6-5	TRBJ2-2	CASPPGLNTGELFF
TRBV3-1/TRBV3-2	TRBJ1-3	CASSCRSPLHARNTIYF
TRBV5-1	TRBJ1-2	CASSSSGTQGNGYTF
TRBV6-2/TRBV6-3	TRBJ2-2	CASSPQGATGELFF
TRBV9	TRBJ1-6	CASLMVGTYNSPLHF
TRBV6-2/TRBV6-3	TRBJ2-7	CASSYGSGTGWYEQYF
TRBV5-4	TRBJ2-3	CASSLEAPSGDTQYF
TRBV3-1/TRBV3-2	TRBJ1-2	CASSRTPSSYGYTF
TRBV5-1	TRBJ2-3	CASSLVGTLRGTDTQYF
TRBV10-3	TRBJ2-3	CAISGGSTDTQYF